Presented here are 21 T cell receptor beta chains from one specimen sequenced in a study of shared clonotypes between healthy human individuals. Clones were read by immunoSEQ multiplex PCR, and TCRdb kept only the in-frame ones, dropping some. The sample consists of some 680,000 clones, 55% to 85% of them appearing once. Input material: memory CD4+ T cells sorted from blood. The subset is: CD45RA-negative fraction. The receptors originated from a young woman in good health.

This chain joins TRBV6-5 and TRBJ1-2, with 8 bases identical to TRBD1. CDR3 length equals 15 residues. Germline values: CDR1 MNHEY, CDR2 SVGAGI. The V segment lost 5 bases and the J segment 8 bases; nucleotides outside the gene matches: 13. The chain's CDR3 is CASSAPPGTGLGYTF. The CDR3 coding sequence is TGTGCCAGCAGTGCTCCTCCCGGGACAGGTTTGGGCTACACCTTC.

The chain couples TRBV28 to TRBJ2-1; 7 bases match TRBD2. CDR1 and CDR2 (germline): MDHEN, SYDVKM. Trimming removed 8 bases from V and 8 bases from J; junction bases left unmatched: 9. CDR3 length: 13 residues. The CDR3, as DNA: TGTGCCAGCCTCATTCCTGGGGGGGATGAGCAGTTCTTC. It codes for CASLIPGGDEQFF.

As for this clone: It differs at one base from a far larger clone, so likely a read error. This sample also contains other DNA sequences that code for the same CDR3. The V and J genes are TRBV5-1 and TRBJ1-4; 9 bases map to TRBD1. CDR1 and CDR2 from the germline V gene are SGHRS and YFSETQ. This CDR3 contains 15 residues. Germline trimming cut 0 bases from V and 8 bases from J; bases unmatched to any gene: 5. The CDR3 reads CASSLGDRDNEKLFF. As DNA, the CDR3 is TGCGCCAGCAGCTTGGGGGACAGGGATAACGAAAAACTGTTTTTT.

The chain carries TRBV4-1 and TRBJ1-2; D is ambiguous. CDR3 size: 17 residues. Germline CDR1 is MGHRA and CDR2 is YSYEKL. Trimming removed 2 bases from V and 5 bases from J, with 21 bases in between. CDR3 nucleotide sequence: TGCGCCAGCAGCCAACTAACGGCGGGCAGAGGGTTGTATGGCTACACCTTC. Translating gives CASSQLTAGRGLYGYTF.

CDR3 in DNA: TGTGCCAGCAGCCCCCCGACAGGGGCCTACGAGCAGTACTTC. It is translated as CASSPPTGAYEQYF. The chain couples TRBV7-2 to TRBJ2-7, with TRBD1 matching over 8 bases. This CDR3 region has 14 residues. After removal of 5 bases from V and 2 bases from J, the junction contained 5 bases not matched to a gene. Per the germline V gene, CDR1 is SGHTA and CDR2 is FQGNSA.

In the case of this clone: Other nucleotide sequences from this sample produce the same CDR3. The gene calls are TRBV28 and TRBJ2-5; the match to TRBD2 covers 7 bases. Germline CDR1 is MDHEN and CDR2 is SYDVKM. The CDR3 has 13 residues. V was clipped by 2 bases and J by 5 bases; unmatched bases: 2. The DNA for the CDR3 is TGTGCCAGCAGTTTAGGGGGGGAGGAGACCCAGTACTTC. Amino acid sequence: CASSLGGEETQYF.

The J gene is TRBJ1-1, the V gene TRBV30, with D possibly matching TRBD1 (6 bases). The CDR3 consists of 15 residues. Germline V lookup: CDR1 GTSNPN, CDR2 SVGIG (reference sequence). V lost 2 bases to trimming and J lost 4 bases, with 17 bases between them. DNA for the CDR3: TGTGCCTGGAGTTGGGCAGGGGCCGTAGTCACTGAAGCTTTCTTT. Translation gives CAWSWAGAVVTEAFF.

CDR3 sequence reads: CASSLRDTMNTEAFF. Here the CDR3 DNA reads TGTGCCAGCAGCCTGAGGGACACTATGAACACTGAAGCTTTCTTT. The chain uses TRBV5-4 and TRBJ1-1; possibly TRBD1 for D (6 bases). V was shortened by 4 bases and J by 0 bases, with 13 bases between the two germline ends. CDR3 length: 15 amino acids. CDR1 is SGHNT, CDR2 YYREEE, per germline (reference sequence).

This sequence joins TRBV10-3 and TRBJ2-5; no clear D. Trimming pared 5 bases from V and 4 bases from J, leaving 11 bases between. CDR1 and CDR2 from the germline V gene are ENHRY and SYGVKD. This CDR3 contains 13 residues. For the CDR3, the DNA is TGTGCCATCAGTAGAGACGGCCTAGAGACCCAGTACTTC. As protein: CAISRDGLETQYF.

In the case of this clone: Just one base apart from a much larger clone, this may be a read error. This chain links TRBV7-9 with TRBJ1-5; D is uncertain. This CDR3 is built from 12 residues. V was cut by 1 base and J by 6 bases, with 4 bases left in between. Germline values: CDR1 SEHNR, CDR2 FQNEAQ (reference sequence). As DNA, the CDR3 is TGTGCCAGCAGCTTAGACGGTCAGCCCCAGCATTTT. Translation: CASSLDGQPQHF.

The CDR3 loop is CASSYGGQGDLEAFF. CDR3 sequence (DNA): TGTGCCAGCAGTTACGGAGGACAGGGGGATCTTGAAGCTTTCTTT. The gene calls are TRBV6-5 and TRBJ1-1; 10 bases map to TRBD1. The CDR3 spans 15 residues. Germline CDR1 and CDR2: MNHEY and SVGAGI. The V and J ends lost 2 bases and 7 bases, in that order; junction bases with no gene match: 7.

The CDR3 is CASSESRGSNQPQHF. The CDR3 DNA sequence: TGCGCCAGCAGTGAGTCGCGGGGAAGCAATCAGCCCCAGCATTTT. The V gene is TRBV10-2, the J gene TRBJ1-5; no clear D gene. The V gene lost 0 bases and the J gene lost 1 base, with 7 bases spanning the gap. CDR1 WSHSY and CDR2 SAAADI come from the germline V gene. The CDR3 totals 15 residues.

This clone was seen a few times. V usage is TRBV28 and J usage is TRBJ1-2; D is perhaps TRBD1 (5 bases). CDR1 and CDR2 (germline): MDHEN, SYDVKM. The CDR3 runs to 15 residues. Trimming stripped 5 bases from V and 4 bases from J, with 17 bases between. The CDR3 coding sequence is TGTGCCAGCAGTCGCAGCGGGGCATCTAGCTATGGCTACACCTTC. Translated: CASSRSGASSYGYTF.

The CDR3 sequence is CASSSGGGNEQFF. The CDR3 bases are TGTGCCAGCAGCTCCGGGGGTGGCAATGAGCAGTTCTTC. The chain carries TRBV11-1 and TRBJ2-1, with a weak D call TRBD2 (6 bases). The length of the CDR3 is 13 residues. The germline V gene encodes CDR1 SGHAT and CDR2 FQDESV (reference sequence). V lost 4 bases, J lost 6 bases, and 10 bases lay in between.

The CDR3: CASSLAWDLDLPEQYF. CDR3 DNA sequence: TGTGCCAGCAGCTTAGCTTGGGACCTTGATCTACCCGAGCAGTACTTC. The chain carries TRBV7-2 and TRBJ2-7; D assignment may be TRBD1 or TRBD2 (5 bases each). This CDR3 comprises 16 residues. CDR1 and CDR2 from the germline V gene are SGHTA and FQGNSA. V was clipped by 0 bases and J by 6 bases, with 18 bases between them.

This clone appeared a single time. Other nucleotide sequences from this sample produce the same CDR3. The chain is built from TRBV27 and TRBJ2-3, with D tentatively TRBD2 (5 bases). V was pared by 6 bases and J by 0 bases, with 10 bases between. CDR3 length equals 14 residues. CDR1 MNHEY and CDR2 SMNVEV come from the germline V gene (reference sequence). CDR3 DNA sequence: TGTGCCAGCAGCGTAGACTATAGCACAGATACGCAGTATTTT. It is translated as CASSVDYSTDTQYF.

This chain uses TRBV7-6 with TRBJ1-4; D call uncertain. The CDR3 extends over 21 amino acids. V dropped 2 bases and J dropped 7 bases, with 32 bases sitting between them. Per germline, CDR1 SGHVS and CDR2 FNYEAQ. The CDR3 sequence: CASSLRVHGPTPEFSSEKLFF. The CDR3 coding sequence is TGTGCCAGCAGCTTAAGGGTACATGGGCCGACGCCGGAATTTTCGTCTGAAAAACTGTTTTTT.

The chain has TRBV18 and TRBJ2-1, with 9 bases fitting TRBD2. This CDR3 comprises 14 residues. Germline V gives CDR1 KGHSH, CDR2 LQKENI. V dropped 2 bases and J dropped 9; count of bases not matched to a gene: 5. CDR3 residues: CASSPGREGREQFF. In DNA, the CDR3 is TGTGCCAGCTCACCAGGGCGGGAGGGCCGTGAGCAGTTCTTC.

This chain links TRBV28 with TRBJ1-3; the D gene is possibly TRBD1 (5 bases). V was trimmed by 4 bases and J by 4 bases, leaving 17 bases between them. This CDR3 comprises 16 residues. Per germline, CDR1 MDHEN and CDR2 SYDVKM. CDR3 DNA: TGTGCCAGCAGTTCCCCAGGGATGCTAGGGGGAAACACCATATATTTT. Translated, it gives CASSSPGMLGGNTIYF. The full variable domain, rest sourced from reference TRBV28 and TRBJ1-3, is DVKVTQSSRYLVKRTGEKVFLECVQDMDHENMFWYRQDPGLGLRLIYFSYDVKMKEKGDIPEGYSVSREKKERFSLILESASTNQTSMYLCASSSPGMLGGNTIYFGEGSWLTVV.

The chain is built from TRBV7-9 and TRBJ1-4; perhaps TRBD1 as D (6 bases). V was pared by 5 bases and J by 3 bases, with 16 bases between. CDR3 length equals 16 residues. CDR1 and CDR2 (germline): SEHNR, FQNEAQ (reference sequence). CDR3 sequence: CASSKGQGTANEKLFF. The DNA of the CDR3 is TGTGCCAGCAGCAAGGGACAAGGGACGGCTAATGAAAAACTGTTTTTT.

The chain is built from TRBV11-3 and TRBJ2-3; D perhaps matches TRBD2 (5 bases). Trimming shortened V by 3 bases and J by 4 bases, and 8 bases separated the two germline ends. CDR3 length: 13 amino acids. In germline, CDR1 is SGHNT, CDR2 YENEEA. The CDR3 nucleotides read TGTGCCAGCAGCTTGAATAGCGCAGATACGCAGTATTTT. As protein: CASSLNSADTQYF.